The 23 T cell receptor beta chains below all came from one sample that was sequenced in a study of T cell responses to AZD1222 COVID-19 vaccine. The repertoire was sequenced with immunoSEQ multiplex PCR; TCRdb's copy has only in-frame clones and lacks some. Of more than 150,000 clones in the sample, around 90% were seen once. This specimen consisted of peripheral blood, obtained on day 0 of AZD1222 vaccination. The source is an adult in good health.

The chain carries TRBV4-2 and TRBJ2-5; 7 nucleotides agree with TRBD1. The CDR3 consists of 15 residues. Looked up from germline, CDR1 is LGHNA and CDR2 is YNFKEQ. V was clipped by 4 bases and J by 4 bases; unmatched bases: 9. CDR3 amino acids: CASSLITGVSETQYF. CDR3 DNA sequence: TGTGCCAGCAGCCTTATCACAGGGGTATCAGAGACCCAGTACTTC.

The rearrangement links TRBV7-9 to TRBJ1-5, with D unresolved. V was clipped by 1 base and J by 0 bases, with 10 bases between them. This CDR3 spans 16 amino acids. Germline V gene data show CDR1 as SEHNR and CDR2 as FQNEAQ (reference sequence). The CDR3 coding sequence is TGTGCCAGCAGCTTAGAGGGATCTGTTAGCAATCAGCCCCAGCATTTT. It codes for CASSLEGSVSNQPQHF.

This chain's CDR3 is CASSTGTSGGAEQYF. DNA for the CDR3: TGTGCCAGTAGTACCGGGACTAGCGGGGGGGCAGAGCAGTACTTC. This rearrangement joins TRBV19 to TRBJ2-7; 16 bases map to TRBD2. The CDR3 has 15 amino acids. CDR1 is LNHDA, CDR2 SQIVND, per germline (reference sequence). V gave up 4 bases and J gave up 7 bases; unmatched junction bases: 4.

At least ten counts were recorded for this clone. The same CDR3 also results from other DNA sequences found in this sample. The chain is built from TRBV6-4 and TRBJ1-1; D is undetermined. This CDR3 region has 13 residues. Trimming removed 0 bases from V and 0 bases from J, with 2 bases in between. CDR1 is MRHNA, CDR2 SNTAGT, per germline. Here the CDR3 reads CASSDSMNTEAFF. CDR3 nucleotides: TGTGCCAGCAGTGACTCGATGAACACTGAAGCTTTCTTT.

The chain has TRBV5-1 and TRBJ2-7, with 8 bases identical to TRBD1. J lost 3 bases, V lost 4 bases, and 12 bases had no gene match. CDR3 length: 16 residues. The V gene's germline CDR1 is SGHRS and CDR2 YFSETQ. CDR3 amino acids: CASSKWDGTGFYEQYF. The CDR3 coding sequence is TGCGCCAGCAGCAAATGGGACGGGACAGGATTCTACGAGCAGTACTTC. The full variable domain, completed using reference TRBV5-1 and TRBJ2-7, is KAGVTQTPRYLIKTRGQQVTLSCSPISGHRSVSWYQQTPGQGLQFLFEYFSETQRNKGNFPGRFSGRQFSNSRSEMNVSTLELGDSALYLCASSKWDGTGFYEQYFGPGTRLTVT.

The chain combines TRBV9 with TRBJ2-1; 13 nucleotides align to TRBD2. CDR1 and CDR2 from the germline V gene are SGDLS and YYNGEE. V was pared by 7 bases and J by 1 base, with 5 bases of the junction left unmatched. This CDR3 contains 16 residues. The DNA for the CDR3 is TGTGCCAGCGGACGACTAGCGGGAGGTTCCTACAATGAGCAGTTCTTC. This encodes CASGRLAGGSYNEQFF.

This clone was counted only a few times. The J gene is TRBJ2-4, the V gene TRBV3-1 (or the pseudogene TRBV3-2), with 15 bases fitting TRBD2. Looked up from germline, CDR1 is LGHDT and CDR2 is YNNKEL (reference sequence). Losses at the gene ends were 5 bases for V and 0 bases for J; bases not matched to a gene: 5. The CDR3 is 18 residues long. The CDR3 region is CASSSGTSGGTAKNIQYF. The CDR3 region has the DNA TGTGCCAGCAGCTCCGGGACTAGCGGGGGGACAGCCAAAAACATTCAGTACTTC.

This chain connects TRBV25-1 to TRBJ1-6; TRBD1 matches at 7 bases. Unmatched junction bases numbered 7, after V lost 6 bases and J lost 8 bases. The germline V gene has CDR1 MGHDK and CDR2 SYGVNS. This CDR3 comprises 14 residues. The CDR3 spells CASSEQGRDSPLHF. Written as DNA, the CDR3 is TGTGCCAGCAGCGAACAGGGGAGAGATTCACCCCTCCACTTT.

J is TRBJ2-1 and V is TRBV3-1 (or the pseudogene TRBV3-2), with D possibly TRBD2 on 6 matching bases. V was clipped by 3 bases and J by 3 bases, with 12 bases between them. The CDR3 has 15 amino acids. Germline V gene lookup returns CDR1 LGHDT and CDR2 YNNKEL (reference sequence). Here the CDR3 DNA reads TGTGCCAGCAGCCACGGAGGGGTTTTCTACAATGAGCAGTTCTTC. Protein product: CASSHGGVFYNEQFF.

This sequence joins TRBV14 and TRBJ2-1; 10 bases map to TRBD2. With 4 bases clipped from V and 1 base from J, the junction kept 13 bases outside the gene matches. Germline CDR1 reads SGHDN; CDR2 reads FVKESK. This CDR3 region has 19 residues. The CDR3 coding sequence is TGTGCCAGCAGCCCGCTAGCGGGAGAGGATAGGAAATCCTACAATGAGCAGTTCTTC. Amino acids: CASSPLAGEDRKSYNEQFF.

The V gene is TRBV28, the J gene TRBJ2-5, with 9 nucleotides matching TRBD1. Germline-derived CDR1 and CDR2 are MDHEN and SYDVKM. V was pared by 4 bases and J by 4 bases, with 4 bases of the junction left unmatched. This CDR3 has 14 amino acids. CDR3 bases: TGTGCCAGCAGTTCCCGGACAGGGGTAGAGACCCAGTACTTC. Amino acid sequence: CASSSRTGVETQYF. Full variable domain (rest looked up from reference TRBV28 and TRBJ2-5): DVKVTQSSRYLVKRTGEKVFLECVQDMDHENMFWYRQDPGLGLRLIYFSYDVKMKEKGDIPEGYSVSREKKERFSLILESASTNQTSMYLCASSSRTGVETQYFGPGTRLLVL.

This clone was observed once. Here the CDR3 DNA reads TGTGCCTGTAAGCGGGCAAACACTGAAGCTTTCTTT. This sequence encodes CACKRANTEAFF. The chain combines TRBV30 with TRBJ1-1; D gene ambiguous. V was clipped by 6 bases and J by 2 bases, with 10 bases between them. The CDR3 consists of 12 residues. The germline V gene has CDR1 GTSNPN and CDR2 SVGIG (reference sequence).

V usage is TRBV27 and J usage is TRBJ1-2; 8 bases fit TRBD1. J lost 7 bases, V lost 2 bases, and 18 bases had no gene match. Per germline, CDR1 MNHEY and CDR2 SMNVEV (reference sequence). This CDR3 has 18 amino acids. DNA for the CDR3: TGTGCCAGCAGTTTAGGGATCGGTTCCGGGGGGACAGGAACTGGCTACACCTTC. Its protein product is CASSLGIGSGGTGTGYTF.

The chain has TRBV10-3 and TRBJ2-7; unclear D gene. Trimming left V 3 bases short and J 5 bases short, with 11 bases between. The CDR3 runs 13 residues. The germline gives CDR1 ENHRY, CDR2 SYGVKD. In nucleotides, the CDR3 is TGTGCCATCAGTGAACGTGTCGAAAACGAGCAGTACTTC. Translating gives CAISERVENEQYF.

This rearrangement joins TRBV6-6 to TRBJ1-1, with 7 bases fitting TRBD1. Germline trimming cut 6 bases from V and 4 bases from J; bases unmatched to any gene: 11. CDR1 and CDR2 from the germline V gene are MNHNY and SVGAGI (reference sequence). This CDR3 comprises 15 residues. The CDR3 spells CASRKQGSGGTEAFF. The CDR3 region has the DNA TGTGCCAGCAGAAAACAGGGGTCCGGGGGCACTGAAGCTTTCTTT.

This chain uses TRBV5-4 with TRBJ2-2, with 12 bases identical to TRBD2. The CDR3 totals 16 residues. CDR1 and CDR2 (germline): SGHNT, YYREEE (reference sequence). V gave up 1 base and J gave up 7 bases; unmatched junction bases: 5. The CDR3 coding sequence is TGTGCCAGCAGCTTGCGTCTAGCGGGGGGGAACGGGGAGCTGTTTTTT. This codes for CASSLRLAGGNGELFF. The full variable domain, rest sourced from reference TRBV5-4 and TRBJ2-2, is ETGVTQSPTHLIKTRGQQVTLRCSSQSGHNTVSWYQQALGQGPQFIFQYYREEENGRGNFPPRFSGLQFPNYSSELNVNALELDDSALYLCASSLRLAGGNGELFFGEGSRLTVL.

V is TRBV5-8 and J is TRBJ2-2, with a tentative D call TRBD2 (6 bases). The CDR3 spans 16 residues. V was trimmed by 3 bases and J by 2 bases, leaving 14 bases between them. Germline assignment: CDR1 SGHTS and CDR2 YDEGEE. CDR3 coding DNA: TGTGCCAGCAGCTCACCCGGGACTTCCAACACCGGGGAGCTGTTTTTT. Protein sequence: CASSSPGTSNTGELFF. The variable domain in full, completed from reference TRBV5-8 and TRBJ2-2, reads EAGVTQSPTHLIKTRGQQATLRCSPISGHTSVYWYQQALGLGLQFLLWYDEGEERNRGNFPPRFSGRQFPNYSSELNVNALELEDSALYLCASSSPGTSNTGELFFGEGSRLTVL.

In this sample, this clone turned up a few times. The chain joins TRBV3-1 (or the pseudogene TRBV3-2) to TRBJ1-2; the D is unclear. CDR1 is LGHDT and CDR2 is YNNKEL in the germline V gene (reference sequence). The germline V and J ends were trimmed by 4 bases and 5 bases, with 17 bases remaining between them. This CDR3 is 15 amino acids long. CDR3 DNA: TGTGCCAGCAGCCCACGGGAGGGAGACCTTTATGGCTACACCTTC. It translates to CASSPREGDLYGYTF.

The chain joins TRBV11-2 to TRBJ2-1; TRBD1 matches 8 bases. Germline loops: CDR1 SGHAT, CDR2 FQNNGV. Trimming cost V 4 bases and J 6 bases; bases outside gene matches: 8. CDR3 length equals 15 residues. Here the CDR3 DNA reads TGTGCCAGCAGCTCAAGAGACAGGGGTCGCAATGAGCAGTTCTTC. Protein sequence: CASSSRDRGRNEQFF.

V gene TRBV5-1 combines with J gene TRBJ2-3; the D is unclear. The CDR3 spans 14 residues. V was shortened by 6 bases and J by 1 base, with 12 bases between the two germline ends. Looked up from germline, CDR1 is SGHRS and CDR2 is YFSETQ. The CDR3 coding sequence is TGCGCCAGCACCATTGGTGGGGGCACAGATACGCAGTATTTT. Protein: CASTIGGGTDTQYF.

This rearrangement joins TRBV30 to TRBJ2-2, with 9 nucleotides matching TRBD2. This CDR3 has 14 amino acids. CDR1 GTSNPN and CDR2 SVGIG come from the germline V gene (reference sequence). V was clipped by 3 bases and J by 4 bases; unmatched bases: 3. The chain's CDR3 is CAWRTSGVTGELFF. As DNA, the CDR3 is TGTGCCTGGAGGACTAGCGGCGTCACCGGGGAGCTGTTTTTT.

The rearrangement links TRBV29-1 to TRBJ2-7; D could derive from TRBD1 or TRBD2 (6 bases each). This CDR3 comprises 13 residues. Per the germline V gene, CDR1 is SQVTM and CDR2 is ANQGSEA. V was trimmed by 6 bases and J by 0 bases, leaving 12 bases between them. The CDR3 reads CSVRGESSYEQYF. The CDR3 DNA follows: TGCAGCGTAAGGGGGGAAAGCTCCTACGAGCAGTACTTC.

The rearrangement joins TRBV5-8 to TRBJ2-2; D remains unclear. V lost 2 bases and J lost 5, with 13 bases in between. Germline CDR1 SGHTS, CDR2 YDEGEE. CDR3 length equals 15 residues. The DNA of the CDR3 is TGTGCCAGCAGCTTTACGGATACCAGGACCGGGGAGCTGTTTTTT. As protein: CASSFTDTRTGELFF.